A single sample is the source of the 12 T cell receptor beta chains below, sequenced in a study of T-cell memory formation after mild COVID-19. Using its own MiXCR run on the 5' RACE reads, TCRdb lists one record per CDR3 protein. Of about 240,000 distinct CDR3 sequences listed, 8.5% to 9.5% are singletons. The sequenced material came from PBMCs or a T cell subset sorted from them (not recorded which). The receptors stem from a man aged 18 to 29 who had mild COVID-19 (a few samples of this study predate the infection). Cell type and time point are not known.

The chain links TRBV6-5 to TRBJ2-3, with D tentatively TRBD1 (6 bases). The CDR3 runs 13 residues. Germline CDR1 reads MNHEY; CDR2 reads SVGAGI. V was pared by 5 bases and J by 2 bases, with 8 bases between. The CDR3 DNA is TGTGCCAGCAGTCAGGGGTTCACAGATACGCAGTATTTT. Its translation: CASSQGFTDTQYF.

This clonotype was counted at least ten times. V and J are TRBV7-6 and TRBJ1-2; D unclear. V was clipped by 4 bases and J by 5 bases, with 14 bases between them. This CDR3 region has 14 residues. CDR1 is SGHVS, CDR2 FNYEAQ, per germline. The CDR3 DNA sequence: TGTGCCAGCAGCTCCTTGCGTTCGGAATATGGCTACACCTTC. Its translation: CASSSLRSEYGYTF.

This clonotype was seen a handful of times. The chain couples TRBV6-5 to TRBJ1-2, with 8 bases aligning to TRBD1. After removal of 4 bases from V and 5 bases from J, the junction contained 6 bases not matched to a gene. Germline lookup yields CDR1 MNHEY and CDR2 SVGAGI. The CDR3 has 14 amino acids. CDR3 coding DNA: TGTGCCAGCAGTTTGTCAGGGGGCCAATATGGCTACACCTTC. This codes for CASSLSGGQYGYTF.

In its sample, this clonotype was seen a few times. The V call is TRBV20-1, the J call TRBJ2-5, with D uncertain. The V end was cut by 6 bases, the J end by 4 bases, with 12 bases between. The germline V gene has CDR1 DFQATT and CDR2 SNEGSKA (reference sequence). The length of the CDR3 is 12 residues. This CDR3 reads CSAKGSGETQYF. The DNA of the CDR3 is TGCAGTGCGAAAGGGTCTGGAGAGACCCAGTACTTC.

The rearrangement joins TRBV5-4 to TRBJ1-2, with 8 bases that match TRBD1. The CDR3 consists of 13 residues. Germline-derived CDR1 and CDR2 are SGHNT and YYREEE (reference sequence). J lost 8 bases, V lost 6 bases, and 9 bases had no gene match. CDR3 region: CASNPDRVKGYTF. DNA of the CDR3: TGTGCCAGCAACCCGGACAGGGTGAAGGGCTACACCTTC.

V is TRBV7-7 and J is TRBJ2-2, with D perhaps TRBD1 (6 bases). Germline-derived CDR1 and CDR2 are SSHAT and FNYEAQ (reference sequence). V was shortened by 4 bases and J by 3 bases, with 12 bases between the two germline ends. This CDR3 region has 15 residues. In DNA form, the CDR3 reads TGTGCCAGCAGCTCCGGCAGGGGATACACCGGGGAGCTGTTTTTT. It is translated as CASSSGRGYTGELFF.

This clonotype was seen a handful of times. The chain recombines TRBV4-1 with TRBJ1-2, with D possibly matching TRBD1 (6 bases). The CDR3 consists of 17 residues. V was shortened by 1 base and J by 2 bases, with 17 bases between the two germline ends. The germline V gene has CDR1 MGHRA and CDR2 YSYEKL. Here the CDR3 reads CASSQAPTRGANYGYTF. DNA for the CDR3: TGCGCCAGCAGCCAAGCCCCTACGAGGGGGGCCAACTATGGCTACACCTTC.

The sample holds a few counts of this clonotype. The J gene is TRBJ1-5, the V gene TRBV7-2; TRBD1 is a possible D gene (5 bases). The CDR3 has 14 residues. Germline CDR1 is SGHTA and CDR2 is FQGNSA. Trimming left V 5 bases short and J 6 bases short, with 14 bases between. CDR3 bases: TGTGCCAGCAGCCTTACGAGGGGCGGTCAGCCCCAGCATTTT. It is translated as CASSLTRGGQPQHF.

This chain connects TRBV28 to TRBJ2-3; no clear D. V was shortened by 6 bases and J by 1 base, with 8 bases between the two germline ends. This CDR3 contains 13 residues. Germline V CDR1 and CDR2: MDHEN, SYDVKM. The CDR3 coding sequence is TGTGCCAGCAGCCGACCCGGCACAGATACGCAGTATTTT. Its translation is CASSRPGTDTQYF.

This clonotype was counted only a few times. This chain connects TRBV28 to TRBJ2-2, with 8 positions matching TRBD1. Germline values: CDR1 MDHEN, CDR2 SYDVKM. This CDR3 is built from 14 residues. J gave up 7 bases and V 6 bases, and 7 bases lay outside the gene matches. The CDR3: CASRNQGAGGELFF. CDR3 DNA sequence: TGTGCCAGCAGGAACCAGGGGGCAGGCGGGGAGCTGTTTTTT.

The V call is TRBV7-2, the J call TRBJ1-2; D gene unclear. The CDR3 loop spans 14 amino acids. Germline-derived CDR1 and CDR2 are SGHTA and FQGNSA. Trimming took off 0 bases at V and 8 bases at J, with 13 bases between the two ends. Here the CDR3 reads CASSLATGLGGYTF. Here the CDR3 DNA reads TGTGCCAGCAGCTTAGCAACTGGACTAGGCGGCTACACCTTC.

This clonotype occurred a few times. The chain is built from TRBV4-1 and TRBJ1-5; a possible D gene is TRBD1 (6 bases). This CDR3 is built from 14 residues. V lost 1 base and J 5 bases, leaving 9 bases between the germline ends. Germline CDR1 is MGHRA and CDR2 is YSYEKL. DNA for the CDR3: TGCGCCAGCAGCCAAGTGGGGGCACATCAGCCCCAGCATTTT. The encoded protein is CASSQVGAHQPQHF.